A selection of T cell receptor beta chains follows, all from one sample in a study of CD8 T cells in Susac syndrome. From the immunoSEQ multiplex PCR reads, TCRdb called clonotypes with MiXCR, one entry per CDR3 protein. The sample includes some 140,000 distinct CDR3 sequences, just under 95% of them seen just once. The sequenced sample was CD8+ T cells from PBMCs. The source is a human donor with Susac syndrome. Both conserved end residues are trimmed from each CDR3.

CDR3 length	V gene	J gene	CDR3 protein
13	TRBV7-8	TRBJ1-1	ASSSRTQLNTEAF
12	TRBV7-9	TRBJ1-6	ASSSGQGNSPLH
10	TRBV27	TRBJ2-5	ASSSTSETQY
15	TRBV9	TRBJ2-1	ASSVGFGEQVLNEQF
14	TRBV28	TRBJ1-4	ASSYQDRGRNEKLF
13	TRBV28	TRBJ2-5	ARNGARTAMETQY
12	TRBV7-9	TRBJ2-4	ASSSGRDRNIQY
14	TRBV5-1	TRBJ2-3	ASSERDSSPTDTQY
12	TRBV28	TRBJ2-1	ASSPGRLGNEQF
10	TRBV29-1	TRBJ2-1	SDRKGGPEQF